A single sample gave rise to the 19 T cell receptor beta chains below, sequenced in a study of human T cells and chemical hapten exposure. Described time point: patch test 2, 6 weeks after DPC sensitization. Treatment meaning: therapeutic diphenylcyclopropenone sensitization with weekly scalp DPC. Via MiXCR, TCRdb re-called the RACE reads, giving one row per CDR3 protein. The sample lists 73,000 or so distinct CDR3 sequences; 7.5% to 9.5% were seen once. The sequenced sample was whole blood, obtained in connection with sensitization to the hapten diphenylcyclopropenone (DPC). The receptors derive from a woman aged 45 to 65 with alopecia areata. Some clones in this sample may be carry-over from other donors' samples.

This chain's CDR3 is CASSLAGAGAEAFF. CDR3 DNA: TGTGCCAGCAGCCTCGCCGGAGCAGGGGCTGAAGCTTTCTTT. This rearrangement joins TRBV16 to TRBJ1-1; possibly TRBD1 for D (6 bases). The length of the CDR3 is 14 residues. CDR1 and CDR2 from the germline V gene are KGHSY and FQNENV. The V and J ends lost 4 bases and 6 bases respectively, with 15 bases between them.

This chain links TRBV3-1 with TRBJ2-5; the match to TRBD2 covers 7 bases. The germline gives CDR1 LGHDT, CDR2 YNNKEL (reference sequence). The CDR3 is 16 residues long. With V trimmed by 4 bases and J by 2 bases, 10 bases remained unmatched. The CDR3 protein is CASSPSWAGEQETQYF. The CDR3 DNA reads TGTGCCAGCAGCCCGAGCTGGGCGGGGGAGCAAGAGACCCAGTACTTC.

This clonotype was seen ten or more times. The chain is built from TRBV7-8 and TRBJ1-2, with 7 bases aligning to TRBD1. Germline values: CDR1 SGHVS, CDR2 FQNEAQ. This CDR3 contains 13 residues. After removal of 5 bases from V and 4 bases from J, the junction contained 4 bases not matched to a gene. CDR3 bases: TGTGCCAGCAGCCTTGACAGGGCCTATGGCTACACCTTC. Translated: CASSLDRAYGYTF.

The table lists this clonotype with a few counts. CDR3 DNA: TGTGCCAGCAGCCTTGACAGGGCGGGCTACACCTTC. This gives the protein CASSLDRAGYTF. The V gene is TRBV6-2 or TRBV6-3, the J gene TRBJ1-2, with 7 bases that match TRBD1. Trimming removed 6 bases from V and 8 bases from J; junction bases left unmatched: 6. The CDR3 has 12 residues. CDR1 and CDR2 (germline): MNHEY, SVGEGT.

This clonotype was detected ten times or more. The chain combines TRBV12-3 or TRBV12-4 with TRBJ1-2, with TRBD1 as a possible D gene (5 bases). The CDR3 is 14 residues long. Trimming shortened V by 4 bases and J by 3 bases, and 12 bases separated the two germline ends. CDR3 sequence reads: CASSSDIIYYGYTF. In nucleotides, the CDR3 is TGTGCCAGCAGTTCGGACATCATCTACTATGGCTACACCTTC.

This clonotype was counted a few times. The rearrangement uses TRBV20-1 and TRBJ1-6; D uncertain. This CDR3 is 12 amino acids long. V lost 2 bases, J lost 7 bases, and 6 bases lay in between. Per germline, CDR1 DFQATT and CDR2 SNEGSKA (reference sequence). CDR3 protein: CSARNPNSPLHF. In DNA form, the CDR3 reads TGCAGTGCTAGAAATCCGAATTCACCCCTCCACTTT.

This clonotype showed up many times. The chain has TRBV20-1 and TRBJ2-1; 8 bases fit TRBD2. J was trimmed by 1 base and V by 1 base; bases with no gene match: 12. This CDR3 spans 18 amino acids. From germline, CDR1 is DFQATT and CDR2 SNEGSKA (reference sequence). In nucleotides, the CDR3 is TGCAGTGCTAGAGTGAATAGCGGGGAGTGGGAATCCTACAATGAGCAGTTCTTC. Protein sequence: CSARVNSGEWESYNEQFF.

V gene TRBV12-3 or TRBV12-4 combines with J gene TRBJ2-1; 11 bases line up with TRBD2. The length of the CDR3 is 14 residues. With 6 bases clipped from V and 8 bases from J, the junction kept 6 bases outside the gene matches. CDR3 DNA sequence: TGTGCCAGCAGCCCTAGCGGGGGGCTGGATGAGCAGTTCTTC. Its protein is CASSPSGGLDEQFF.

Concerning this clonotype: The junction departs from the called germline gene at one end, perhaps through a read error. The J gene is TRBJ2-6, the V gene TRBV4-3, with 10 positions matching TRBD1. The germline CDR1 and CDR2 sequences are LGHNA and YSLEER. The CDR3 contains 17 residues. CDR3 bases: TGCGCCAGCAGCCAAGATGGGACAGGGGTTGGGGCCGACGTCCTGACTTTC. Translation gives CASSQDGTGVGADVLTF.

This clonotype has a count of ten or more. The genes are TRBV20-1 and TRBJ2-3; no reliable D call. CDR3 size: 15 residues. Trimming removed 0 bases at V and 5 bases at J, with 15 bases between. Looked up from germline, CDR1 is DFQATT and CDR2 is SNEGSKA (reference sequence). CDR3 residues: CSARDLLVAGDTQYF. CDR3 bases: TGCAGTGCTAGAGATCTCTTAGTCGCAGGAGATACGCAGTATTTT.

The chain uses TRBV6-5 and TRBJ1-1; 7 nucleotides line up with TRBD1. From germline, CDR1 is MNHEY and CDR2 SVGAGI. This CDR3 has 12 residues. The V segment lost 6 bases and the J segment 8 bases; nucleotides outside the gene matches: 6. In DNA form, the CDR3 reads TGTGCCAGCAGGACAGGGTCGGTAGAAGCTTTCTTT. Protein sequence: CASRTGSVEAFF.

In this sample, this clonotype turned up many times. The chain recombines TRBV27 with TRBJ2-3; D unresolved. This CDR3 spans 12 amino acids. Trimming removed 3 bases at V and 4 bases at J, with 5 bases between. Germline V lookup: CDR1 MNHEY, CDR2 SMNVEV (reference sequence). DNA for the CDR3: TGTGCCAGCAGTTTTGTCCCAGATACGCAGTATTTT. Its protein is CASSFVPDTQYF.

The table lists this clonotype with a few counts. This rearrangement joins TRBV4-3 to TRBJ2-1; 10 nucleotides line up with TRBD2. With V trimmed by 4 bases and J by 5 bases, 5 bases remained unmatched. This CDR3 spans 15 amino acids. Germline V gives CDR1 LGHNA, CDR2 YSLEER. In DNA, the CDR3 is TGCGCCAGCAGCCCGGGGACTAGCGTCAACAATGAGCAGTTCTTC. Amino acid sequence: CASSPGTSVNNEQFF.

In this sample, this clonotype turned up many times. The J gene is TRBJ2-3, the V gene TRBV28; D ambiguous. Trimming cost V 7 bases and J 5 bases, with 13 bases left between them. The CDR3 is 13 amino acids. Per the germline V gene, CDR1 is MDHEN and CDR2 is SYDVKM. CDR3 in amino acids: CASTPWRQDTQYF. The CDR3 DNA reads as TGTGCCAGCACTCCCTGGCGGCAAGATACGCAGTATTTT.

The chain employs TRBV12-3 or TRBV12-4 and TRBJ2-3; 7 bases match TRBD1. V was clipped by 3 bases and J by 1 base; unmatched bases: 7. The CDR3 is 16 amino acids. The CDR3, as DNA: TGTGCCAGCAGTTTTTTTCCCGGACAGGGCACAGATACGCAGTATTTT. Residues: CASSFFPGQGTDTQYF.

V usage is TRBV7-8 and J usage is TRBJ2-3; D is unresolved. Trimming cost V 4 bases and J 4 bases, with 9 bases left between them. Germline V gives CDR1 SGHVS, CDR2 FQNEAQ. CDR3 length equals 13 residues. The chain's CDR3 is CASSSLSADTQYF. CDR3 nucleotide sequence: TGTGCCAGCAGCTCATTGAGCGCAGATACGCAGTATTTT.

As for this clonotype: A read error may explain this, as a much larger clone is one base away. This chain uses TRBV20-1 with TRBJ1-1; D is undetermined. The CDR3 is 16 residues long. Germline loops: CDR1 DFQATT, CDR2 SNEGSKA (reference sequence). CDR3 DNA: TGCAGTGCTAGAAAACTACGGGGAAGGGTGAACCCTGAAGCTTTCTTT. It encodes CSARKLRGRVNPEAFF.

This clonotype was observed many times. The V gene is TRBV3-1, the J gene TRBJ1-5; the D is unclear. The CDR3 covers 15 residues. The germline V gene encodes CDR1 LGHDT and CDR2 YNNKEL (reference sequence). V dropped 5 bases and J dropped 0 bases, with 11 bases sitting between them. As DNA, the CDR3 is TGTGCCAGCAGCTCGGCCCACACTAGCAATCAGCCCCAGCATTTT. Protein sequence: CASSSAHTSNQPQHF.

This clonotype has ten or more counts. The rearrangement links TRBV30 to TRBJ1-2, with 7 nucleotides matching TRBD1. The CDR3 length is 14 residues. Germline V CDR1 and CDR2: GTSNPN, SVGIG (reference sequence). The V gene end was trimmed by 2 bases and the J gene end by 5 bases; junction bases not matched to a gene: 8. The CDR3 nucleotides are TGTGCCTGGAGTAGGGGACAGACCGGGTATGGCTACACCTTC. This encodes CAWSRGQTGYGYTF.